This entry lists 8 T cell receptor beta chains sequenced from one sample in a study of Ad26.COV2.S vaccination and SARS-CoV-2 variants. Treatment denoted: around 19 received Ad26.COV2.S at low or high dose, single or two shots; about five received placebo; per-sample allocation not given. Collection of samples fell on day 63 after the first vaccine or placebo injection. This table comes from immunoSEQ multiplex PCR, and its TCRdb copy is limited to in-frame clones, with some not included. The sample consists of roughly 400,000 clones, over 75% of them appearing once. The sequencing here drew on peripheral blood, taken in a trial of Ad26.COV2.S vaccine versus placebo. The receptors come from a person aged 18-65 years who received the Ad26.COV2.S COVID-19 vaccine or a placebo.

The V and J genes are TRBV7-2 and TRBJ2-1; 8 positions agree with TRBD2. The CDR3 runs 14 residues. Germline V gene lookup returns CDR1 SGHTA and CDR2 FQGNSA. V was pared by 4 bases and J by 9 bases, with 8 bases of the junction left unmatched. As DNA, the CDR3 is TGTGCCAGCAGCTGGGGACTAGTGGGAGGTGAGCAGTTCTTC. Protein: CASSWGLVGGEQFF.

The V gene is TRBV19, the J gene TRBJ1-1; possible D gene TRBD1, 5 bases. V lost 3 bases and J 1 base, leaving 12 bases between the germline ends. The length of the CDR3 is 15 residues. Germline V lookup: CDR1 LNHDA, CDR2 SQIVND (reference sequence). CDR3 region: CASSMSDIRNTEAFF. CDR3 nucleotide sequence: TGTGCCAGTAGTATGTCGGACATCAGGAACACTGAAGCTTTCTTT. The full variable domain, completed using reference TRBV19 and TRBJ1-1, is DGGITQSPKYLFRKEGQNVTLSCEQNLNHDAMYWYRQDPGQGLRLIYYSQIVNDFQKGDIAEGYSVSREKKESFPLTVTSAQKNPTAFYLCASSMSDIRNTEAFFGQGTRLTVV.

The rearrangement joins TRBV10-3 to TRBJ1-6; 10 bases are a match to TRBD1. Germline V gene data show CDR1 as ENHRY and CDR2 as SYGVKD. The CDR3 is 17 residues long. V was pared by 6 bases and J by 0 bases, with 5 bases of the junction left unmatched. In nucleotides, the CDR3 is TGTGCCATCAGCGACCGGGACAGGGGCTCCTATAATTCACCCCTCCACTTT. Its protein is CAISDRDRGSYNSPLHF.

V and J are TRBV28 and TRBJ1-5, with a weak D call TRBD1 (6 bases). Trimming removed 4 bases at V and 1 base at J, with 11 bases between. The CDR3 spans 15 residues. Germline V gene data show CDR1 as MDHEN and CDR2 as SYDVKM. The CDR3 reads CASSWRGGSNQPQHF. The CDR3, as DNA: TGTGCCAGCAGTTGGAGGGGGGGCAGCAATCAGCCCCAGCATTTT.

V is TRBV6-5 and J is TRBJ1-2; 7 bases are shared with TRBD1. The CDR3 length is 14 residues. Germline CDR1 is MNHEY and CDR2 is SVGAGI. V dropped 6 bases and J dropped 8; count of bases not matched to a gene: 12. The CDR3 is CASRLLDRDGGYTF. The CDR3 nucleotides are TGTGCCAGCAGACTTCTCGACAGGGACGGGGGCTACACCTTC.

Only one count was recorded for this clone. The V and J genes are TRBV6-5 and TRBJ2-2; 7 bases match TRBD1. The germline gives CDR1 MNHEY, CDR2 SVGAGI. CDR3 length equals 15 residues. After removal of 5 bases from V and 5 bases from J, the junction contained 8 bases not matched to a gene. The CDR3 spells CASSKGAPRTGELFF. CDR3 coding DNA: TGTGCCAGCAGTAAGGGGGCTCCTAGGACCGGGGAGCTGTTTTTT.

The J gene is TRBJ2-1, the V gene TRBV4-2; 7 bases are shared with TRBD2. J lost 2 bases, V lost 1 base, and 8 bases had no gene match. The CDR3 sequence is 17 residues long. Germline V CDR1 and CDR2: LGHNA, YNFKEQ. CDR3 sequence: CASSQVMGGDAYNEQFF. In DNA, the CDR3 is TGTGCCAGCAGCCAAGTCATGGGAGGGGATGCCTACAATGAGCAGTTCTTC.

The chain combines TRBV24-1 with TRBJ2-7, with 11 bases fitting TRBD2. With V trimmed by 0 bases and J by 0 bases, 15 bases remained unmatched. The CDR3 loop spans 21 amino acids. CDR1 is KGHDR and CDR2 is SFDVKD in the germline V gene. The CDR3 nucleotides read TGTGCCACCAGTGATTTGGTCTCCGGACTAGCGGGTGGAACTTCCTCCTACGAGCAGTACTTC. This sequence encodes CATSDLVSGLAGGTSSYEQYF.